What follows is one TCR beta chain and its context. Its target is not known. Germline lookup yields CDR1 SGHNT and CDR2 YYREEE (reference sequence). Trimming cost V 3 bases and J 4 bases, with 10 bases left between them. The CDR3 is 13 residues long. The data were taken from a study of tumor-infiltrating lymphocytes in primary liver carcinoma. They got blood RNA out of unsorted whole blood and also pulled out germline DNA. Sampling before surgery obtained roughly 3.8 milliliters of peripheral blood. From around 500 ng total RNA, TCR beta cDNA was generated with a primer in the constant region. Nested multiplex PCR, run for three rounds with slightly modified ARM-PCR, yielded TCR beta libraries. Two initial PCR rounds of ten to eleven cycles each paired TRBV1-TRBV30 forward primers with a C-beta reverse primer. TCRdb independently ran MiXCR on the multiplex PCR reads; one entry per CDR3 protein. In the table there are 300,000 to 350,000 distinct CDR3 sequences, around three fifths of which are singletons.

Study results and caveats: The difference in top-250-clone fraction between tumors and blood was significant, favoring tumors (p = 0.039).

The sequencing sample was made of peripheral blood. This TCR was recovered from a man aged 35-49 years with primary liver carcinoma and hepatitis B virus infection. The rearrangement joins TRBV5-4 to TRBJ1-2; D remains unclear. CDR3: CASSSTRVYGYTF. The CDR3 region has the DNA TGTGCCAGCAGCTCGACAAGGGTCTATGGCTACACCTTC.